This record looks at one T cell receptor beta chain sequence and its context. Clones were sequenced by immunoSEQ multiplex PCR, and TCRdb holds only the in-frame ones, with some missing. The sample holds about 130,000 clones; roughly 94% are singletons and the top ten take 12% to 15%. This entry comes from a study of control samples from healthy donors and cancer patients. This CDR3 has 16 residues. Per the germline V gene, CDR1 is SGHAT and CDR2 is FQNNGV. The ends lost 1 base at V and 4 bases at J; junction bases unmatched: 9. Material: PBMCs. The chain joins TRBV11-2 to TRBJ2-7, with TRBD1 identical over 8 bases. This receptor was identified in a man in his sixties with colorectal cancer. CDR3 protein: CASSLGGWTGRYEQYF. CDR3 coding DNA: TGTGCCAGCAGCTTAGGAGGGTGGACAGGGCGGTACGAGCAGTACTTC.